Shown below are 14 T cell receptor beta chains from a single sample sequenced in a study of cytomegalovirus exposure and HLA in healthy donors. 60 Vbeta and 13 Jbeta primers were used in PCR. Here immunoSEQ multiplex PCR was the method, and the copy in TCRdb shows in-frame clones only, minus some. Reported are roughly 51,000 clones; the ten largest clones contain approximately 10%. The sequencing input was PBMCs. Source of these receptors: a woman in her 50s in good health and CMV-seropositive.

The chain combines TRBV19 with TRBJ2-5; D remains ambiguous. The length of the CDR3 is 15 residues. V lost 0 bases and J lost 1, with 9 bases in between. CDR1 is LNHDA, CDR2 SQIVND, per germline (reference sequence). CDR3 region: CASSIDGPGQETQYF. The CDR3 nucleotides read TGTGCCAGTAGTATAGATGGGCCTGGCCAAGAGACCCAGTACTTC.

The chain is built from TRBV10-3 and TRBJ2-1; no reliable D call. The CDR3 contains 12 residues. Germline V gene data show CDR1 as ENHRY and CDR2 as SYGVKD. Trimming left V 3 bases short and J 4 bases short, with 4 bases between. The CDR3 region has the DNA TGTGCCATCAGTGACAGGTACAATGAGCAGTTCTTC. This sequence encodes CAISDRYNEQFF.

The rearrangement links TRBV5-3 to TRBJ2-7; no clear D. TRBV5-3 is an open reading frame, and its role is uncertain. V gave up 1 base and J gave up 3 bases, with 2 bases separating them. This CDR3 has 11 residues. This CDR3 reads CARSLYYEQYF. The CDR3 DNA reads TGTGCCAGAAGCTTGTACTACGAGCAGTACTTC.

The rearrangement uses TRBV18 and TRBJ2-3; 11 nucleotides match TRBD2. The V gene's germline CDR1 is KGHSH and CDR2 LQKENI. There are 17 residues in the CDR3. J gave up 6 bases and V 5 bases, and 13 bases lay outside the gene matches. The CDR3 loop is CASSTQRLAGSKDTQYF. As DNA, the CDR3 is TGTGCCAGCTCAACCCAAAGACTAGCGGGGTCCAAGGATACGCAGTATTTT.

The chain uses TRBV18 and TRBJ2-5; D might be TRBD1 (5 bases). The CDR3 is 16 amino acids. The germline V gene has CDR1 KGHSH and CDR2 LQKENI. Trimming cost V 8 bases and J 0 bases, with 19 bases left between them. CDR3 sequence: CASRTPGLTYQETQYF. In nucleotides, the CDR3 is TGTGCCAGCCGGACCCCAGGGCTTACTTACCAAGAGACCCAGTACTTC.

The rearrangement links TRBV19 to TRBJ2-7, with TRBD2 matching 14 bases. Germline CDR1 and CDR2: LNHDA and SQIVND (reference sequence). J gave up 2 bases and V 3 bases, and 3 bases lay outside the gene matches. This CDR3 comprises 16 residues. The CDR3 spells CASSIRLAGGPYEQYF. CDR3 DNA: TGTGCCAGTAGTATCCGACTAGCGGGAGGGCCCTACGAGCAGTACTTC.

This chain links TRBV29-1 with TRBJ2-5, with unresolved D. Germline CDR1 reads SQVTM; CDR2 reads ANQGSEA. CDR3 size: 12 residues. V shed 4 bases and J shed 5 bases, with 11 bases lying between them. The CDR3 nucleotides read TGCAGCGTTGGAAGGCACGGGGAGACCCAGTACTTC. Amino acids: CSVGRHGETQYF.

This chain joins TRBV5-1 and TRBJ2-3, with TRBD1 matching 10 bases. Germline-derived CDR1 and CDR2 are SGHRS and YFSETQ. The CDR3 spans 15 residues. V trimming: 5 bases; J trimming: 4 bases; junction bases outside the gene matches: 7. The CDR3 loop is CASSRQGARADTQYF. The CDR3 nucleotides read TGCGCCAGCAGTCGACAGGGGGCGAGGGCAGATACGCAGTATTTT.

This rearrangement joins TRBV11-2 to TRBJ1-3; D might be TRBD1 (5 bases). CDR1 and CDR2 from the germline V gene are SGHAT and FQNNGV. The CDR3 sequence is 13 residues long. V lost 7 bases to trimming and J lost 6 bases, with 13 bases between them. The CDR3 nucleotides are TGTGCCAGCACCCTAGACAGAAAAAACACCATATATTTT. It codes for CASTLDRKNTIYF. The variable domain in full, with the rest retrieved from reference TRBV11-2 and TRBJ1-3, is EAGVAQSPRYKIIEKRQSVAFWCNPISGHATLYWYQQILGQGPKLLIQFQNNGVVDDSQLPKDRFSAERLKGVDSTLKIQPAKLEDSAVYLCASTLDRKNTIYFGEGSWLTVV.

This sequence joins TRBV29-1 and TRBJ1-2; D is undetermined. The CDR3 has 13 amino acids. Germline assignment: CDR1 SQVTM and CDR2 ANQGSEA. V was cut by 3 bases and J by 0 bases, with 8 bases left in between. CDR3 amino acids: CSVEKRANYGYTF. Written as DNA, the CDR3 is TGCAGCGTTGAGAAGAGGGCTAACTATGGCTACACCTTC.

The V and J genes are TRBV7-2 and TRBJ1-6; 11 positions match TRBD1. The V and J ends lost 6 bases and 6 bases, in that order; junction bases with no gene match: 4. The CDR3 is made up of 15 amino acids. From germline, CDR1 is SGHTA and CDR2 FQGNSA. CDR3 loop: CASRRTGGGNSPLHF. In nucleotides, the CDR3 is TGTGCCAGCAGAAGGACAGGGGGCGGTAATTCACCCCTCCACTTT.

V usage is TRBV5-1 and J usage is TRBJ2-2; tentatively, D is TRBD2 (6 bases). This CDR3 contains 17 residues. V lost 0 bases and J 2 bases, leaving 14 bases between the germline ends. Germline CDR1 and CDR2: SGHRS and YFSETQ. Written as DNA, the CDR3 is TGCGCCAGCAGCTTGGGGGGGGTAGCGGCCAACACCGGGGAGCTGTTTTTT. Translation: CASSLGGVAANTGELFF.

The V gene is TRBV5-1, the J gene TRBJ2-3; the D gene is possibly TRBD2 (6 bases). CDR1 is SGHRS, CDR2 YFSETQ, per germline. V shed 8 bases and J shed 0 bases, with 10 bases lying between them. The CDR3 runs 13 residues. This chain's CDR3 is CASLAGSTDTQYF. DNA of the CDR3: TGCGCCAGTCTGGCGGGGAGCACAGATACGCAGTATTTT.

The V gene is TRBV7-3, the J gene TRBJ2-5; D is possibly TRBD2 (7 bases). This CDR3 is 17 amino acids long. Germline loops: CDR1 SGHTA, CDR2 FQGTGA. Trimming left V 5 bases short and J 5 bases short, with 24 bases between. The CDR3 nucleotides are TGTGCCAGCAGCCTTGGGCAAGTGGGGGGGCTTGGGGAGACCCAGTACTTC. Translated: CASSLGQVGGLGETQYF.